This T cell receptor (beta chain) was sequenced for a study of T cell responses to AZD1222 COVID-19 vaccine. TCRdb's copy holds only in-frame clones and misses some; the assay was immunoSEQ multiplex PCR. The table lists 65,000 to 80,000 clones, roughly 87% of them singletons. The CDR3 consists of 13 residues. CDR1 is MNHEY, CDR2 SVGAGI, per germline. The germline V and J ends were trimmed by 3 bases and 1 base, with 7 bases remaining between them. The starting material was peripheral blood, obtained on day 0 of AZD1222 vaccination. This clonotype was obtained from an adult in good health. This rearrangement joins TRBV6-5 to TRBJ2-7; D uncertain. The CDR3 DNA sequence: TGTGCCAGCAGTTATGCAGTGTCCTACGAGCAGTACTTC. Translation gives CASSYAVSYEQYF.